These 11 T cell receptor beta chains came from one sample sequenced in a study of control samples from healthy donors and cancer patients. Data came from immunoSEQ multiplex PCR; TCRdb stores just in-frame clones and leaves some out. The repertoire holds about 46,000 clones, with 88% as singletons. Material: PBMCs. These receptors were collected from a man aged 45-60 years with head and neck cancer.

The chain uses TRBV28 and TRBJ1-5, with a tentative D call TRBD1 (6 bases). Trimming removed 10 bases at V and 7 bases at J, with 17 bases between. CDR3 length: 13 amino acids. Germline CDR1 MDHEN, CDR2 SYDVKM. CDR3 in DNA: TGTGCCACCGACGACAGGTCTGAACAGCCCCAGCATTTT. It codes for CATDDRSEQPQHF.

The genes are TRBV27 and TRBJ1-1; unclear D gene. Germline CDR1 is MNHEY and CDR2 is SMNVEV (reference sequence). Trimming took off 8 bases at V and 5 bases at J, with 18 bases between the two ends. CDR3 length: 14 residues. CDR3 in DNA: TGTGCCAGCCGCCGGAGGAACGAAGGAACTGAAGCTTTCTTT. This encodes CASRRRNEGTEAFF.

The gene calls are TRBV6-5 and TRBJ1-5; D ambiguous. Trimming left V 6 bases short and J 7 bases short, with 13 bases between. This CDR3 spans 13 amino acids. Germline V gene data show CDR1 as MNHEY and CDR2 as SVGAGI. CDR3 in DNA: TGTGCCAGCAGCTCAACGGGTCGGCAGCCCCAGCATTTT. Its translation is CASSSTGRQPQHF.

The chain employs TRBV27 and TRBJ2-1; D is perhaps TRBD1 (5 bases). Trimming took off 2 bases at V and 9 bases at J, with 5 bases between the two ends. The CDR3 has 11 residues. CDR1 and CDR2 (germline): MNHEY, SMNVEV (reference sequence). CDR3 coding DNA: TGTGCCAGCAGTTTAAGGGGTGAGCAGTTCTTC. This translates into CASSLRGEQFF.

This clone was seen only a few times. The chain uses TRBV28 and TRBJ2-2, with D possibly being TRBD2 (6 bases). The CDR3 spans 16 residues. The germline V and J ends were trimmed by 6 bases and 2 bases, with 16 bases remaining between them. Looked up from germline, CDR1 is MDHEN and CDR2 is SYDVKM. The CDR3 spells CASSRGVKLNTGELFF. CDR3 sequence (DNA): TGTGCCAGCAGCCGCGGGGTCAAGCTAAACACCGGGGAGCTGTTTTTT. Looking up the rest from reference TRBV28 and TRBJ2-2 gives the full variable domain: DVKVTQSSRYLVKRTGEKVFLECVQDMDHENMFWYRQDPGLGLRLIYFSYDVKMKEKGDIPEGYSVSREKKERFSLILESASTNQTSMYLCASSRGVKLNTGELFFGEGSRLTVL.

This chain connects TRBV5-6 to TRBJ1-1; D gene uncertain. V lost 2 bases, J lost 2 bases, and 10 bases lay in between. The CDR3 has 14 amino acids. Germline V gene data show CDR1 as SGHDT and CDR2 as YYEEEE. The CDR3 reads CASSFVEGNTEAFF. In DNA, the CDR3 is TGTGCCAGCAGCTTCGTAGAGGGAAACACTGAAGCTTTCTTT.

The CDR3 DNA sequence: TGTGCCAGCAGTTACGGGGGGGAGCTGTACAATGAGCAGTTCTTC. Residues: CASSYGGELYNEQFF. This chain links TRBV6-5 with TRBJ2-1, with 7 bases identical to TRBD2. V trimming: 2 bases; J trimming: 4 bases; junction bases outside the gene matches: 5. This CDR3 spans 15 amino acids. CDR1 MNHEY and CDR2 SVGAGI come from the germline V gene.

The chain joins TRBV5-1 to TRBJ2-3, with D possibly being TRBD2 (6 bases). The CDR3 runs to 17 residues. V was cut by 4 bases and J by 4 bases, with 22 bases left in between. Germline CDR1 reads SGHRS; CDR2 reads YFSETQ. CDR3 residues: CASSPGLSHLEADTQYF. In DNA form, the CDR3 reads TGCGCCAGCAGCCCGGGACTCAGCCATCTTGAAGCAGATACGCAGTATTTT.

J is TRBJ1-1 and V is TRBV6-1; a possible D gene is TRBD1 (6 bases). The CDR3 sequence is 11 residues long. The germline V gene encodes CDR1 MNHNS and CDR2 SASEGT. V gave up 3 bases and J gave up 10 bases, with 9 bases separating them. This chain's CDR3 is CASSDRGTAFF. CDR3 nucleotide sequence: TGTGCCAGCAGTGACAGGGGAACAGCTTTCTTT.

J is TRBJ2-7 and V is TRBV19, with D hard to call. Per germline, CDR1 LNHDA and CDR2 SQIVND (reference sequence). The germline V and J ends were trimmed by 8 bases and 4 bases, with 21 bases remaining between them. CDR3 length: 15 amino acids. The CDR3 DNA reads as TGTGCCAGTTCAGCTCAACCGAGCGCGAATTACGAGCAGTACTTC. Amino acids: CASSAQPSANYEQYF.

The chain couples TRBV2 to TRBJ2-2, with a possible D match to TRBD1 (6 bases). The CDR3 runs to 16 residues. V lost 6 bases to trimming and J lost 0 bases, with 14 bases between them. The germline gives CDR1 SNHLY, CDR2 FYNNEI. This chain's CDR3 is CASSLGQGPNTGELFF. The CDR3 coding sequence is TGTGCCAGCAGCCTCGGGCAGGGGCCGAACACCGGGGAGCTGTTTTTT. The variable domain in full, with the rest retrieved from reference TRBV2 and TRBJ2-2, is EPEVTQTPSHQVTQMGQEVILRCVPISNHLYFYWYRQILGQKVEFLVSFYNNEISEKSEIFDDQFSVERPDGSNFTLKIRSTKLEDSAMYFCASSLGQGPNTGELFFGEGSRLTVL.